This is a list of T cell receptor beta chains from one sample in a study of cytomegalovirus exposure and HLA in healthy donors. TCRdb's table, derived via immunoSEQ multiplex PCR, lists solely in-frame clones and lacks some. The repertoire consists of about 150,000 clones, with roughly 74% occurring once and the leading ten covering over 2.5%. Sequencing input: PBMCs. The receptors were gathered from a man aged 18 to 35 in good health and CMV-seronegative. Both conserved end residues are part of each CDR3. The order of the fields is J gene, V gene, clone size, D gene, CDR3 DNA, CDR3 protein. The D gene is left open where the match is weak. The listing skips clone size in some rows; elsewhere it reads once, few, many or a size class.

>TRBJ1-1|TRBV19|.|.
TGTGCCAGTAGTTCCTCAGGGTTCACTGAAGCTTTCTTT
CASSSSGFTEAFF
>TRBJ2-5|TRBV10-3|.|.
TGTGCCATCAGTGGGTGGAGAGAGACCCAGTACTTC
CAISGWRETQYF
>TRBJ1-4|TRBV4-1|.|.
TGCGCCAGCAGTGACCGGGACACCAATGAAAAACTGTTTTTT
CASSDRDTNEKLFF
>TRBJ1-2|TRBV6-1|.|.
TGTGCCAGCAGTGAAGCGGGCAGGGGTTATGGCTACACCTTC
CASSEAGRGYGYTF
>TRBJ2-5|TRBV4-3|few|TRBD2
TGCGCCAGCAGCCAAGATCTCGGGGGGGCCGCAAGGGAGACCCAGTACTTC
CASSQDLGGAARETQYF
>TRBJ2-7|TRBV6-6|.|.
TGTGCCAGCAGGAAAGGGACACAGCCCTACGAGCAGTACTTC
CASRKGTQPYEQYF
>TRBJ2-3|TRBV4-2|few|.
TGTGCCAGCAGCCTCGGGGGGACACTAAGGCCAGATACGCAGTATTTT
CASSLGGTLRPDTQYF
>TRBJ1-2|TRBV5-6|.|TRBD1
TGTGCCAGCAGCTCGGGACAGGAACATAACTATGGCTACACCTTC
CASSSGQEHNYGYTF
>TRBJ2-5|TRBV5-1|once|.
TGCGCCAGCAGCTCCACCCCAGGGCAAGAGACCCAGTACTTC
CASSSTPGQETQYF
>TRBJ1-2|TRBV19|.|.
TGTGCCAGTGAGCCGGGCCAGAGACAGAGGGGCTACACCTTC
CASEPGQRQRGYTF
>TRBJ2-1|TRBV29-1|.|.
TGCAGCGAAGTCACTTACAATGAGCAGTTCTTC
CSEVTYNEQFF
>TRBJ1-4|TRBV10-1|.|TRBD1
TGCGCCAGCAGCGCATCGACAGGGGACGGGGACGAAAAACTGTTTTTT
CASSASTGDGDEKLFF
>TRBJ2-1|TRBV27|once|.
TGTGCCAGCAGCCCCGACACATACAATGAGCAGTTCTTC
CASSPDTYNEQFF
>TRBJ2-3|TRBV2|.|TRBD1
TGTGCCAGCAAAGGACAGGCTCCAGATACGCAGTATTTT
CASKGQAPDTQYF
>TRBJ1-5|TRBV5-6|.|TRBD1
TGTGCCAGCAGCTTTCAGGGGGACATCGATCAGCCCCAGCATTTT
CASSFQGDIDQPQHF
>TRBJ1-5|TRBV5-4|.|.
TGTGCCAGCAGCTTGATGGGGAGCAATCAGCCCCAACATTTT
CASSLMGSNQPQHF
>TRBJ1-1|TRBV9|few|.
TGTGCCAGCAGCGTAAGAGGTTTGAACACTGAAGCTTTCTTT
CASSVRGLNTEAFF
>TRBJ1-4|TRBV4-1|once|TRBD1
TGCGCCAGCAGCCGACAGGGAGATGAAAAACTGTTTTTT
CASSRQGDEKLFF
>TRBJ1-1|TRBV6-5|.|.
TGTGCCAGCAGCCCTGGGGCGAGGACTGAAGCTTTCTTT
CASSPGARTEAFF
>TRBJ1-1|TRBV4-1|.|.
TGCGCCAGCAGCCTCCGGGGTGGGGACACTGAAGCTTTCTTT
CASSLRGGDTEAFF
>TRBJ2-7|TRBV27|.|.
TGTGCCAGCAGTCGCCGGGGAATCTACGAGCAGTACTTC
CASSRRGIYEQYF
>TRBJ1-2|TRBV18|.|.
TGTGCCAGCTCACCGGACAGCCTCTATGGCTACACCTTC
CASSPDSLYGYTF
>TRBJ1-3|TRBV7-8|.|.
TGTGCCAGCAGCTTAGCAGGGGCTGTAAACACCATATATTTT
CASSLAGAVNTIYF
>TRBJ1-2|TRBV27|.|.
TGTGCCAGCAGTGTGGGCGGGGCGATCCCCCGTGGCTACACCTTC
CASSVGGAIPRGYTF
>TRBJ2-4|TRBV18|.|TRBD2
TGTGCCCAGGACCTGAGACTAGCTGGCAAAAACATTCAGTACTTC
CAQDLRLAGKNIQYF
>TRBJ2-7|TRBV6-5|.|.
TGTGCCAGCAGCCTGGCCAGTACCTACGAGCAGTACTTC
CASSLASTYEQYF
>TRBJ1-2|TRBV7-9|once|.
TGTGCCAGCAGTTCCGGACAGAACTATGGCTACACCTTC
CASSSGQNYGYTF
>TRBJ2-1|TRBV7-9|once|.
TGTGCCAGCAGCTTTCTTCGGGGCTCCTACAATGAGCAGTTCTTC
CASSFLRGSYNEQFF
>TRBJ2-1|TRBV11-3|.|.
TGTGCCAGCAGCACAGGGATAGGGCGCAATGAGCAGTTCTTC
CASSTGIGRNEQFF
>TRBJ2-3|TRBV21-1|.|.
TGTGCCAGCGACCCCGGGGGGACACCCTCTCTTTCCACAGATACGCAGTATTTT
CASDPGGTPSLSTDTQYF
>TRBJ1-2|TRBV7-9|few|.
TGTGCCAGCAGCCCCGCTAAGGGCTACACCTTC
CASSPAKGYTF
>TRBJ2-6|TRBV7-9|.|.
TGTGCCAGCAGCCCCCCGGGCTCTGGGGCCAACGTCCTGACTTTC
CASSPPGSGANVLTF
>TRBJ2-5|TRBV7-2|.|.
TGTGCCAGCAGCTCACAGGGTACAGCGGAGACCCAGTACTTC
CASSSQGTAETQYF
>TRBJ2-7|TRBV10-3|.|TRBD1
TGTGCCATCAGTTCTCCAATTGGACAGGGAACCTACGAGCAGTACTTC
CAISSPIGQGTYEQYF
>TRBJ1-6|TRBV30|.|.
TGTGCCTGGAGTGTGTCCGGGGGGAATTCACCCCTCCACTTT
CAWSVSGGNSPLHF
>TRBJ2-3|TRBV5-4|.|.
TGTGCCAGCAGCTTGGATGGGGGACTCATCACAGATACGCAGTATTTT
CASSLDGGLITDTQYF
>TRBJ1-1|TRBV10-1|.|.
TGCGCCAGCATGAGAGACGGGGGCACTGAAGCTTTCTTT
CASMRDGGTEAFF
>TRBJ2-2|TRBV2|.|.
TGTGCCAGCACTATGACTGAGAATGTGGCAACCGGGGAGCTGTTTTTT
CASTMTENVATGELFF
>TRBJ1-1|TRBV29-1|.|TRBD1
TGCAGCGTTCGATCGACAGGGGTGAACACTGAAGCTTTCTTT
CSVRSTGVNTEAFF
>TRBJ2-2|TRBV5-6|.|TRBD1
TGTGCCAGCAGCTTGGCGGACAGGGGAGGCACCGGGGAGCTGTTTTTT
CASSLADRGGTGELFF
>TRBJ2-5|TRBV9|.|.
TGTGCCAGCAGCCTGAGACACGACCAAGAGACCCAGTACTTC
CASSLRHDQETQYF
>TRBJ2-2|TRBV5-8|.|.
TGTGCCAGCAGCCAGGGGTTCGACACCGGGGAGCTGTTTTTT
CASSQGFDTGELFF
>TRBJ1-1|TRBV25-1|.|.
TGTGCCAGCAGTAATTCGGGGAGGGATGAAGCTTTCTTT
CASSNSGRDEAFF
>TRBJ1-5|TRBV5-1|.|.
TGCGCCAGCAGCCCCCTCCCTAATCAGCCCCAGCATTTT
CASSPLPNQPQHF
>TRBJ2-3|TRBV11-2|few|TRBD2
TGTGCCAGCAGCTGGGGTGACAGAGGCGGGGGGGCGACAGATACGCAGTATTTT
CASSWGDRGGGATDTQYF
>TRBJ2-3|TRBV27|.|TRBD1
TGTGCCAGCAGTTTAGCAAGTCAGGGGGCTGGATTAGATACGCAGTATTTT
CASSLASQGAGLDTQYF
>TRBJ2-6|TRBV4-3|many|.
TGCGCCAGCAGCCACTCGGACAGTCTTTCTGGGGCCAACGTCCTGACTTTC
CASSHSDSLSGANVLTF
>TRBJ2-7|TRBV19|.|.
TGTGCCAGTAGGGGCAGGGGAGCCTACGAGCAGTACTTC
CASRGRGAYEQYF
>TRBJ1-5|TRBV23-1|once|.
TGCGCCAGCAGTCAAAGTGGGGCAGGGCCGAATCAGCCCCAGCATTTT
CASSQSGAGPNQPQHF
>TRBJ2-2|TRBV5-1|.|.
TGCGCCAGCAGCTTGGTTGCGGGCAACGGGGAGCTGTTTTTT
CASSLVAGNGELFF
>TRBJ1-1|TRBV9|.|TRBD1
TGTGCCAGCAGCTTCGGACAGGGGAACACTGAAGCTTTCTTT
CASSFGQGNTEAFF
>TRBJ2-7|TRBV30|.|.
TGTGCCTTCCTGGACTGGGTAACCTACGAGCAGTACTTC
CAFLDWVTYEQYF
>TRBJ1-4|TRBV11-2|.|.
TGTGCCAGCAGCCCGCCGGGATCACTGGGAAAACTGTTTTTT
CASSPPGSLGKLFF
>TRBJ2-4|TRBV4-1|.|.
TGCGCCAGCAGCCACTGGGGCTTAGCGGTAGCCAAAAACATTCAGTACTTC
CASSHWGLAVAKNIQYF
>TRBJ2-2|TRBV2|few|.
TGTGCCAGCAGTTTACAGGGATCGAACACCGGGGAGCTGTTTTTT
CASSLQGSNTGELFF
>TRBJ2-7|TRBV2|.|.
TGTGCCAGCAGCAGACTGAACCCCTCCTACGAGCAGTACTTC
CASSRLNPSYEQYF